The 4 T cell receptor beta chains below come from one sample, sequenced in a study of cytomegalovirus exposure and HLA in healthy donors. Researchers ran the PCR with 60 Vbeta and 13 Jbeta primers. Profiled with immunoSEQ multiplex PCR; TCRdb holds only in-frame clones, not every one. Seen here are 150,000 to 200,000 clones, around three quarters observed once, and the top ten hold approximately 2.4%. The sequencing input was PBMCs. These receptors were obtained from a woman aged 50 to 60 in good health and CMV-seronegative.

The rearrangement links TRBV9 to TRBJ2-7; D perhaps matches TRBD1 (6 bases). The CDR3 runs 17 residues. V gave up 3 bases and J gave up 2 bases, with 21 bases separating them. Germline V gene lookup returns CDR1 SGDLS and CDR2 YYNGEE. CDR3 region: CASSAVGTLRGTYEQYF. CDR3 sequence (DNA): TGTGCCAGCAGCGCCGTAGGGACACTCCGGGGCACCTACGAGCAGTACTTC.

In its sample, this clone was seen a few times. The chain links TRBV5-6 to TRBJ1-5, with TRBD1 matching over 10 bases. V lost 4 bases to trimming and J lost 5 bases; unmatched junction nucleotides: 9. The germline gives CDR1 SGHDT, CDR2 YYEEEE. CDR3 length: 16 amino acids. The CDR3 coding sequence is TGTGCCAGCAGCCGCAAATTCGGGACAGGGGATCAGCCCCAGCATTTT. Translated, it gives CASSRKFGTGDQPQHF. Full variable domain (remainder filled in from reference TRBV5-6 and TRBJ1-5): DAGVTQSPTHLIKTRGQQVTLRCSPKSGHDTVSWYQQALGQGPQFIFQYYEEEERQRGNFPDRFSGHQFPNYSSELNVNALLLGDSALYLCASSRKFGTGDQPQHFGDGTRLSIL.

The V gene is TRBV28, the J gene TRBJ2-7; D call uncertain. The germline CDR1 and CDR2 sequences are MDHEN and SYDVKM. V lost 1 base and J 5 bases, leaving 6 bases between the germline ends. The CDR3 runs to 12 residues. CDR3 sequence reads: CASSLLEDEQYF. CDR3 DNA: TGTGCCAGCAGTTTATTAGAGGACGAGCAGTACTTC.

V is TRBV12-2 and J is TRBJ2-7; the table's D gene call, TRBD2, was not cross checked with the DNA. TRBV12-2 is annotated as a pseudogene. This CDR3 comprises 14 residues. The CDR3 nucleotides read TGTGCAAGTCGCTTAGTCCTAGCAGACTACGAGCAGTACTTC. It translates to CASRLVLADYEQYF.